A selection of T cell receptor beta chains follows, all from one sample in a study of vaccination and CD4 T cells after COVID-19. TCRdb fed the PCR reads into MiXCR, producing one record per CDR3 protein. Found here are 10,000 to 11,000 distinct CDR3 sequences, roughly 23% of them singletons; the top ten hold about a quarter. These receptors have no known antigen. This material consisted of CD4+ T cells from blood, cultured in vitro, taken before SARS-CoV-2 vaccination. The receptors shown here come from a human donor who received a COVID-19 vaccine. CDR3s include the opening cysteine and the closing phenylalanine or tryptophan. Fields, in order: V gene, clone size, J gene, D gene, CDR3 DNA, CDR3 protein. D genes are given only for firm matches. A clone size is listed for some rows: how often the clone was seen (once, few, many), or a class if it is expanded.

TRBV6-7	few	TRBJ1-5	-	TGTGCCAGCAGTAAACACCGCAGGCATAGCAATCAGCCCCAGCATTTT	CASSKHRRHSNQPQHF
TRBV6-1	-	TRBJ1-1	-	TGTGCCGGCAGTGAAGCGACCGACGGGAGGAACACTGAAGCTTTCTTT	CAGSEATDGRNTEAFF
TRBV24-1	few	TRBJ2-3	-	TGTGCCACCAGTGATGCCGGGTGGTCCACAGATACGCAGTATTTT	CATSDAGWSTDTQYF
TRBV7-2	few	TRBJ2-5	TRBD1	TGTGCCAGCAGCTGGGGCGGACAGGGGTACGGAGAGACCCAGTACTTC	CASSWGGQGYGETQYF
TRBV30	-	TRBJ1-2	-	TGTGCCTGGAGTATCAACGATTTCTATGGCTACACCTTC	CAWSINDFYGYTF
TRBV5-1	-	TRBJ1-3	-	TGCGCCAGCAGCTCACTTCCTGGAAACACCATATATTTT	CASSSLPGNTIYF
TRBV6-1	-	TRBJ2-7	-	TGTGCCAGCAGTCCTGAGACTAGAGCCGCCTACGAGCAGTACTTC	CASSPETRAAYEQYF
TRBV6-2/TRBV6-3	-	TRBJ1-1	-	TGTGCCAGCAGCCTACGGGTCAGCAGGGCAAACACTGAAGCTTTCTTT	CASSLRVSRANTEAFF
TRBV12-3/TRBV12-4	few	TRBJ1-5	TRBD1	TGTGCCAGCAGTTTAGGGACAGGCCCAGGGCCCCAGCATTTT	CASSLGTGPGPQHF
TRBV10-3	-	TRBJ1-2	TRBD1	TGTGCCATCAGCCTGGGCAGGGGGGCGAACTATGGCTACACCTTC	CAISLGRGANYGYTF
TRBV2	few	TRBJ1-1	-	TGTGCCAGCACCAGATTAGGGCGCACTGAAGCTTTCTTT	CASTRLGRTEAFF
TRBV6-2/TRBV6-3	few	TRBJ1-2	TRBD1	TGTGCCAGCAGCCCCGGACAGGGCGTAATTTATGGCTACACCTTC	CASSPGQGVIYGYTF
TRBV11-3	few	TRBJ2-7	TRBD1	TGTGCCAGCAGCCCGCGACAGGGCAACTACGAGCAGTACTTC	CASSPRQGNYEQYF
TRBV24-1	few	TRBJ2-1	-	TGTGCCACCAGTGAAGCCGGGGCCGCCTACAATGAGCAGTTCTTC	CATSEAGAAYNEQFF
TRBV11-2	-	TRBJ2-2	TRBD2	TGTGCCAGCAAAAAGGCGCCGGGACTAGCGGGGTTTAACACCGGGGAGCTGTTTTTT	CASKKAPGLAGFNTGELFF
TRBV18	-	TRBJ1-2	-	TGTGCCAGCTCACTCTCTCCGAAAGGGACACCGTCTGGCTACACCTTC	CASSLSPKGTPSGYTF
TRBV24-1	few	TRBJ2-3	-	TGTGCCACCATGGGAGCAGATACGCAGTATTTT	CATMGADTQYF
TRBV19	-	TRBJ2-1	-	TGTGCCAGTAGTTCTCTAGACTCTCGGGCCTACAATGAGCAGTTCTTC	CASSSLDSRAYNEQFF
TRBV19	-	TRBJ2-3	TRBD1	TGTGCCAGTACCACCGGGACAGGGTCTGGCACAGATACGCAGTATTTT	CASTTGTGSGTDTQYF
TRBV15	few	TRBJ2-7	-	TGTGCCACCAGCAGAGATGGGGGTAGGGCCTCCTACGAGCAGTACTTC	CATSRDGGRASYEQYF
TRBV28	-	TRBJ2-2	TRBD2	TGTGCCAGCACCCACGGGGGGTCCGGGGCCGGGGAGCTGTTTTTT	CASTHGGSGAGELFF
TRBV23-1	-	TRBJ1-6	TRBD1	TGCGCCAGCAGTCAATCGATTACCCGGGACAGAAATTCACCCCTCCACTTT	CASSQSITRDRNSPLHF
TRBV6-1	-	TRBJ2-7	TRBD2	TGTGCCAGCAAGAGGGTAGCGGGCGGATCAGAGCAGTACTTC	CASKRVAGGSEQYF
TRBV5-1	-	TRBJ2-5	-	TGCGCCAGCAGCTTGGAGGGGTGGGAGACCCAGTACTTC	CASSLEGWETQYF
TRBV5-1	-	TRBJ2-3	-	TGCGCCAGCAGTTACACCACACAGATAACGCAGTATTTT	CASSYTTQITQYF
TRBV25-1	large	TRBJ1-2	-	TGTGCCAGCAGTCTTCCCGGGCCTCACGAGGGCTACACCTTC	CASSLPGPHEGYTF
TRBV6-1	-	TRBJ2-7	-	TGTGCCAGCAGTGGGACTGGGACCTACGAGCAGTACTTC	CASSGTGTYEQYF
TRBV12-3/TRBV12-4	few	TRBJ1-1	-	TGTGCCAGCAGTTTAGGGGATGGAGGAGGCACTGAAGCTTTCTTT	CASSLGDGGGTEAFF
TRBV3-1	-	TRBJ1-5	TRBD1	TGTGCCAGCAGCCAAGGGACAGGGGATAAGCAGCCCCAGCATTTT	CASSQGTGDKQPQHF
TRBV7-9	-	TRBJ1-5	-	TGTGCCAGCAGCCGGATAGATCAGCCCCAGCATTTT	CASSRIDQPQHF
TRBV20-1	medium-sized	TRBJ1-1	-	TGCAGTGCTAGAGCCCGGGACGGGCTCCTTGGGGAAGCTTTCTTT	CSARARDGLLGEAFF
TRBV18	once	TRBJ1-1	-	TGTGCCAGCTCACCAGTCACCGCGGGAAGTAGGAACACTGAAGCTTTCTTT	CASSPVTAGSRNTEAFF
TRBV7-2	few	TRBJ2-1	-	TGTGCCAGCAGCTTAGCGACCGGGGCGGCTTTCTTC	CASSLATGAAFF
TRBV6-5	few	TRBJ2-3	-	TGTGCCAGCAGTTACCCAGATCTATACTACACAGATACGCAGTATTTT	CASSYPDLYYTDTQYF
TRBV20-1	medium-sized	TRBJ2-5	TRBD2	TGCAGTTCCTCTAGCGGGGGGGAAGCGACCCAGTACTTC	CSSSSGGEATQYF
TRBV11-3	-	TRBJ1-1	-	TGTGCCAGCAGCTCCCGCCCCGGGACTGAAGCTTTCTTT	CASSSRPGTEAFF
TRBV19	-	TRBJ2-7	-	TGTGCCAGTAGTTCGGCGATTAGGGCCCGCGAGCAGTACTTC	CASSSAIRAREQYF
TRBV11-2	-	TRBJ2-7	TRBD1	TGTGCCAGCAGCTGGGGACAGGGGGCTGCGCAGTACTTC	CASSWGQGAAQYF
TRBV20-1	few	TRBJ2-3	TRBD1	TGCAGTGCTAGTAAGGCCGGCACAGGGGCCACAGATACGCAGTATTTT	CSASKAGTGATDTQYF
TRBV11-3	few	TRBJ2-1	-	TGTGCCAGCAGCTTAGATCGGAAGGGCGGCTACAATGAGCAGTTCTTC	CASSLDRKGGYNEQFF
TRBV24-1	hyperexpanded	TRBJ2-3	TRBD2	TGTGCCACCAGTGACCCAAGCGGGGGGGTTACAGATACGCAGTATTTT	CATSDPSGGVTDTQYF
TRBV6-1	-	TRBJ2-7	TRBD1	TGTGCCAGCCGGGCGGCTCCGAGACAGGGGGCTTACGAGCAGTACTTC	CASRAAPRQGAYEQYF
TRBV6-1	-	TRBJ2-1	-	TGTGCCAGCAGTGAAGATGGAAGCAGACACAATGAGCAGTTCTTC	CASSEDGSRHNEQFF
TRBV14	few	TRBJ2-3	-	TGTGCCAGCAGCCAAGATATAGGCGGCTCTAACACAGATACGCAGTATTTT	CASSQDIGGSNTDTQYF
TRBV20-1	once	TRBJ2-3	-	TGCAGTGCCGACTTGGACAGTAGCACAGATACGCAGTATTTT	CSADLDSSTDTQYF
TRBV24-1	few	TRBJ2-2	-	TGTGCCACCAGTGATTGGGTCCAGGGTGGCACCGGGGAGCTGTTTTTT	CATSDWVQGGTGELFF
TRBV20-1	medium-sized	TRBJ2-3	TRBD2	TGCAGTGCGGCCGGGACTAGTAGATCAGATACGCAGTATTTT	CSAAGTSRSDTQYF
TRBV11-3	once	TRBJ2-3	-	TGTGCCAGCAGCTTAAGCAGGGGCACAGATACGCATTATTTT	CASSLSRGTDTHYF
TRBV12-3/TRBV12-4	-	TRBJ2-7	-	TGTGCCAGCAGGAAAGAGGGGAGTGGCTACGAGCAGTACTTC	CASRKEGSGYEQYF
TRBV7-2	few	TRBJ1-3	-	TGTGCCAGCAGCATACGGGAGGTTCTCTCTGGAAACACCATATATTTT	CASSIREVLSGNTIYF
TRBV20-1	once	TRBJ2-2	TRBD2	TGCAGTGCTAGAGATCGGTTTGGAGCGGGGGGGAACACCGGGGAGCTGTTTTTT	CSARDRFGAGGNTGELFF
TRBV7-9	few	TRBJ1-1	TRBD1	TGTGCCAGCAGCTTTAAACAGGGGACTGAAGCTTTCTTT	CASSFKQGTEAFF
TRBV2	few	TRBJ2-3	-	TGTGCCAGCAGTGAAGGGCGGGGATATACGCAGTATTTT	CASSEGRGYTQYF